A selection of T cell receptor beta chains follows, all from one sample in a study of T cell repertoires in aging, cancer and after chemotherapy. One entry per CDR3 protein results from TCRdb running MiXCR on the multiplex PCR reads. The sample has thousands of distinct CDR3 sequences, nearly 70% seen once. The sequenced sample was blood. All receptors come from a human donor with a solid tumor. Each CDR3 is given with its conserved first and last residue. A D gene is named only where the DNA matches it firmly. Expanded clones get a size class; other rows say once, few or many, or leave the size out.

D gene,clone size,J gene,V gene,CDR3 DNA,CDR3 protein
-,-,TRBJ2-1,TRBV7-2,TGTGCCAGCAGCTTAGTGCGGGGTGATAATGAGCAGTTCTTC,CASSLVRGDNEQFF
-,few,TRBJ1-3,TRBV11-3,TGTGCCAGCAGTTCTATGGGGGCGAGTGGAAACACCATATATTTT,CASSSMGASGNTIYF
-,-,TRBJ1-2,TRBV11-2,TGTGCCAGCAGCTTTATGGGCGGAGGGGGCTACACCTTC,CASSFMGGGGYTF
-,-,TRBJ1-1,TRBV20-1,TGCAGTGCGGAGGTGCATCTAAAAACTGAAGCTTTCTTT,CSAEVHLKTEAFF
-,-,TRBJ1-2,TRBV19,TGTGCCAGTAGCTTGGGGGACTCGAAGCGACGGGATGGCTACACCTTC,CASSLGDSKRRDGYTF
-,once,TRBJ1-1,TRBV7-3,TGTGCCAGCAGGTCGGACCCGAACACTGAAGCTTTCTTT,CASRSDPNTEAFF
-,-,TRBJ2-1,TRBV19,TGTGCCAGTAGTATAGCCTCAAACAATGAGCAGTTCTTC,CASSIASNNEQFF
-,-,TRBJ2-1,TRBV5-4,TGTGCCAGCAGCTTAGGAGAGCAGTTCTTC,CASSLGEQFF
TRBD1,-,TRBJ1-1,TRBV6-2/TRBV6-3,TGTGCCAGCAGCAGCAAGGGGGCGTGGAACACTGAAGCTTTCTTT,CASSSKGAWNTEAFF
-,-,TRBJ2-7,TRBV7-9,TGTGCCAGCAGTCGGAGGGAGGTCGACAACGAGCAGTACTTC,CASSRREVDNEQYF
-,-,TRBJ1-5,TRBV12-3/TRBV12-4,TGTGCCAGCAGTTTCAGTACGGGGGGGAATCAGCCCCAGCATTTT,CASSFSTGGNQPQHF
-,-,TRBJ2-7,TRBV5-1,TGCGCCAGCAGGAGACAGGAATCCTACGAGCAGTACTTC,CASRRQESYEQYF
-,once,TRBJ1-2,TRBV7-2,TGTGCCAGCAGCGTCACCCGAGACGGTTATGGCTACACCTTC,CASSVTRDGYGYTF
-,-,TRBJ1-4,TRBV5-1,TGCGCCAGCAGCTTGGGCGGCAACCTTAATGAAAAACTGTTTTTT,CASSLGGNLNEKLFF
TRBD1,-,TRBJ1-5,TRBV6-6,TGTGCCAGCAGTACCACAGGGGGTAGAAGTGGGCGCAAGCGGCCCCAGCATTTT,CASSTTGGRSGRKRPQHF
-,few,TRBJ1-5,TRBV7-2,TGTGCCAGCAGCTCGGACATTAGCAATCAGCCCCAGCATTTT,CASSSDISNQPQHF
TRBD2,once,TRBJ2-5,TRBV29-1,TGCAGCGGAAGACTAGCGGGAGGGCGGGAGACCCAGTACTTC,CSGRLAGGRETQYF
-,-,TRBJ2-6,TRBV19,TGTGCCAGTGGACACCAGGGGGCCAACGTCCTGACTTTC,CASGHQGANVLTF
-,-,TRBJ2-1,TRBV12-3/TRBV12-4,-,CASSTSTDEQFF
-,few,TRBJ1-6,TRBV7-2,TGTGCCAGCAGCTTTTACGTAGCTTCTGCCAATTCACCCCTCCACTTT,CASSFYVASANSPLHF
-,-,TRBJ2-3,TRBV5-4,TGTGCCAGCAGCTACACAGATACGCAGTATTTT,CASSYTDTQYF
-,-,TRBJ2-6,TRBV5-4,TGTGCCAGCACCAACGGGGGGCGAGCCTCCGGGGCCAACGTCCTGACTTTC,CASTNGGRASGANVLTF
-,-,TRBJ2-5,TRBV7-2,TGTGCCAGCAGCTTAGTCGACCAAGAGACCCAGTACTTC,CASSLVDQETQYF
-,-,TRBJ1-1,TRBV5-4,TGTGCCAGCAGCTCAAGCGCGAGAGGGAGTCTGGTCACTGAAGCTTTCTTT,CASSSSARGSLVTEAFF
-,-,TRBJ1-2,TRBV6-4,TGTGCCAGCAGGGCCGGAGGGGTAACAGGTGGCTACACCTTC,CASRAGGVTGGYTF
-,-,TRBJ2-1,TRBV7-9,TGTGCCAGCAGCAACCTCGGCAGGGGGGCAGGGAATGAGCAGTTCTTC,CASSNLGRGAGNEQFF
TRBD2,-,TRBJ2-2,TRBV29-1,TGCAGCGCCGATTCGGGGGGACTAGCGGAATACACCGGGGAGCTGTTTTTT,CSADSGGLAEYTGELFF
TRBD1,-,TRBJ2-7,TRBV29-1,TGCAGCGTTGAAAAGGGACAGGCGGGTTCCTACGAGCAGTACTTC,CSVEKGQAGSYEQYF
-,-,TRBJ1-6,TRBV19,TGTGCCAGTAGTGCGGCGGCGAGCTCCTATAATTCACCCCTCCACTTT,CASSAAASSYNSPLHF
-,-,TRBJ1-6,TRBV19,TGTGCCAGTAGTATGTTCTGGGGTAGGGATTCACCCCTCCACTTT,CASSMFWGRDSPLHF
TRBD2,-,TRBJ2-1,TRBV7-2,TGTGCCAGCAGCCCTAGCGGGGATGAGCAGTTCTTC,CASSPSGDEQFF
-,few,TRBJ1-1,TRBV19,TGTGCCAGTAGTAATAACAGGGACACTGAAGCTTTCTTT,CASSNNRDTEAFF
-,-,TRBJ2-7,TRBV5-1,TGCGCCAGCAGCTTGTACACCTACGAGCAGTACTTC,CASSLYTYEQYF
TRBD1,-,TRBJ1-1,TRBV20-1,TGCAGTGCTAGAGAGAGGGGACAGGGGAACACTGAAGCTTTCTTT,CSARERGQGNTEAFF
-,few,TRBJ1-1,TRBV20-1,TGCAGTGCCGCCGAGACCCACACTGAAGCTTTCTTT,CSAAETHTEAFF
TRBD2,-,TRBJ2-3,TRBV19,TGTGCCACCAGTAGCGGGGGGGGCACAGATACGCAGTATTTT,CATSSGGGTDTQYF
-,few,TRBJ1-4,TRBV7-9,TGTGCCAGCAGCCTAGGAATTAATGAAAAACTGTTTTTT,CASSLGINEKLFF
TRBD1,-,TRBJ2-7,TRBV11-3,TGTGCCAGCAGCTGGACAGGGCGGGAGCAGTACTTC,CASSWTGREQYF
-,-,TRBJ2-3,TRBV7-3,TGTGCCAGCAGCTTCTATAGCACAGATACGCAGTATTTT,CASSFYSTDTQYF
-,-,TRBJ2-3,TRBV7-2,TGTGCCAGCAGCTTGTTAGCGACTAGCACAGATACGCAGTATTTT,CASSLLATSTDTQYF
-,-,TRBJ1-2,TRBV7-9,TGTGCCAGCAGTATGGGGGGGTCTGATGGCTACACCTTC,CASSMGGSDGYTF
-,-,TRBJ1-2,TRBV6-5,TGTGCCAGCAGCCGTCCCGGGACGGGGAACTATGGCTACACCTTC,CASSRPGTGNYGYTF
-,once,TRBJ2-2,TRBV19,TGTGCCAGTAGTGGGCAGGGGAACACCGGGGAGCTGTTTTTT,CASSGQGNTGELFF
-,-,TRBJ2-1,TRBV10-3,TGTGCCATCAGTGGGGCGAGGCTGATCTCCTACAATGAGCAGTTCTTC,CAISGARLISYNEQFF
-,once,TRBJ2-7,TRBV20-1,TGCAGTGCTAGAGATGGCGCTAGCCTCTGGGCATGGGAGCAGTACTTC,CSARDGASLWAWEQYF
TRBD1,few,TRBJ2-6,TRBV5-1,TGCGCCAGCAGCAGGACAGGGGGCGAAGGGGCCAACGTCCTGACTTTC,CASSRTGGEGANVLTF
-,-,TRBJ2-7,TRBV6-6,TGTGCCAGCAGTTACTCCGGGACGGACTACGAGCAGTACTTC,CASSYSGTDYEQYF
-,-,TRBJ1-5,TRBV19,TGTGCCAGTAGTCCCCGGGCGGGGGCGGGCAATCAGCCCCAGCATTTT,CASSPRAGAGNQPQHF
TRBD2,once,TRBJ2-3,TRBV29-1,TGCAGCGGGAGGACTAGCGGGGGGGCCCGGACGCAGTATTTT,CSGRTSGGARTQYF